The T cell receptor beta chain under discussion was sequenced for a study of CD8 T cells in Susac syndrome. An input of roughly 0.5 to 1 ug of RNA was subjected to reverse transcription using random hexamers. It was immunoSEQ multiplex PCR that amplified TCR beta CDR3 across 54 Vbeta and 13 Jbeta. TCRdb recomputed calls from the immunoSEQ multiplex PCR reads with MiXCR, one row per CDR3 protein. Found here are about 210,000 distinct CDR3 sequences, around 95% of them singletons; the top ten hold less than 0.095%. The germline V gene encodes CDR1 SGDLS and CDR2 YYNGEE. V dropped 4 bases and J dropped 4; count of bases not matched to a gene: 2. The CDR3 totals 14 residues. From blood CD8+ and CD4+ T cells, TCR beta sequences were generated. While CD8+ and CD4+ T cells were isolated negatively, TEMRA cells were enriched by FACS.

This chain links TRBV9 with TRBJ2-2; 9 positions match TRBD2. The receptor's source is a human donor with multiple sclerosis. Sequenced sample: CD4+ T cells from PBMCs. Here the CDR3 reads CASSLAGVTGELFF. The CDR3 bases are TGTGCCAGCAGCTTAGCGGGGGTCACCGGGGAGCTGTTTTTT. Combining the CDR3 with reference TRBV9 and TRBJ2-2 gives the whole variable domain DSGVTQTPKHLITATGQRVTLRCSPRSGDLSVYWYQQSLDQGLQFLIQYYNGEERAKGNILERFSAQQFPDLHSELNLSSLELGDSALYFCASSLAGVTGELFFGEGSRLTVL.